The 24 T cell receptor beta chains presented below share a single source sample, sequenced in a study of OX40 agonist ivuxolimab in advanced cancers. Clones were read by immunoSEQ multiplex PCR, and TCRdb kept only the in-frame ones, dropping some. This sample yields 60,000 to 75,000 clones, of which around nine tenths are seen a single time; approximately 0.76% belongs to the top ten. This material consisted of CD4+ or CD8+ T cells sorted from blood, taken in a trial of the OX40 agonist ivuxolimab. The receptors here all came from an adult with an advanced solid tumor such as melanoma, head and neck, liver or kidney cancer.

The J gene is TRBJ2-1, the V gene TRBV6-1, with a tentative D call TRBD1 (5 bases). This CDR3 region has 15 residues. V lost 1 base and J lost 0, with 7 bases in between. CDR1 MNHNS and CDR2 SASEGT come from the germline V gene. The CDR3 sequence: CASSEDRRSYNEQFF. DNA for the CDR3: TGTGCCAGCAGTGAAGACAGGCGCTCCTACAATGAGCAGTTCTTC.

This chain joins TRBV9 and TRBJ1-2; D is ambiguous. V gave up 0 bases and J gave up 3 bases, with 12 bases separating them. Germline V gene lookup returns CDR1 SGDLS and CDR2 YYNGEE. The CDR3 extends over 15 amino acids. The chain's CDR3 is CASSVVRGVDYGYTF. For the CDR3, the DNA is TGTGCCAGCAGCGTAGTCCGCGGAGTTGACTATGGCTACACCTTC.

The chain employs TRBV18 and TRBJ2-3; no clear D. The CDR3 totals 14 residues. The germline CDR1 and CDR2 sequences are KGHSH and LQKENI. V lost 2 bases to trimming and J lost 0 bases, with 6 bases between them. The CDR3 DNA reads as TGTGCCAGCTCACCAGGTAGCAGCACAGATACGCAGTATTTT. This gives the protein CASSPGSSTDTQYF.

The rearrangement links TRBV10-3 to TRBJ1-2; TRBD1 aligns across 10 bases. Germline CDR1 is ENHRY and CDR2 is SYGVKD. V lost 10 bases and J lost 7; bases outside the gene matches: 9. This CDR3 is 13 amino acids long. In nucleotides, the CDR3 is TGTGCCAACGCCGGGACAGGGGACAGTGGCTACACCTTC. Amino acids: CANAGTGDSGYTF.

The J gene is TRBJ2-7, the V gene TRBV5-4; weak D call: TRBD1 (5 bases). This CDR3 spans 14 amino acids. V was clipped by 1 base and J by 0 bases, with 8 bases between them. The V gene's germline CDR1 is SGHNT and CDR2 YYREEE (reference sequence). DNA of the CDR3: TGTGCCAGCAGCTTGTCGACAGTCTCCTACGAGCAGTACTTC. Its translation: CASSLSTVSYEQYF. Drawing the rest from reference TRBV5-4 and TRBJ2-7, the complete variable domain is ETGVTQSPTHLIKTRGQQVTLRCSSQSGHNTVSWYQQALGQGPQFIFQYYREEENGRGNFPPRFSGLQFPNYSSELNVNALELDDSALYLCASSLSTVSYEQYFGPGTRLTVT.

V gene TRBV9 combines with J gene TRBJ2-2; 12 bases agree with TRBD2. The germline V gene encodes CDR1 SGDLS and CDR2 YYNGEE. With 4 bases clipped from V and 8 bases from J, the junction kept 6 bases outside the gene matches. This CDR3 region has 15 residues. CDR3 amino acids: CASSFGLAGTGELFF. CDR3 sequence (DNA): TGTGCCAGCAGCTTCGGACTAGCGGGAACTGGGGAGCTGTTTTTT.

This chain uses TRBV28 with TRBJ1-4; a possible D gene is TRBD1 (5 bases). V dropped 6 bases and J dropped 7 bases, with 18 bases sitting between them. Germline V gene lookup returns CDR1 MDHEN and CDR2 SYDVKM. The CDR3 consists of 15 residues. DNA for the CDR3: TGTGCCAGCAGCGTCCGGGACCGACCTGTTGAAAAACTGTTTTTT. It codes for CASSVRDRPVEKLFF.

This CDR3 is CASTPGANYGYTF. In nucleotides, the CDR3 is TGTGCCAGCACACCGGGAGCTAACTATGGCTACACCTTC. V is TRBV6-5 and J is TRBJ1-2; D gene ambiguous. The CDR3 is 13 amino acids. Trimming stripped 7 bases from V and 0 bases from J, with 9 bases between. From germline, CDR1 is MNHEY and CDR2 SVGAGI.

This clone was recorded only once. V usage is TRBV10-3 and J usage is TRBJ2-1; D is uncertain. This CDR3 spans 14 amino acids. Germline V lookup: CDR1 ENHRY, CDR2 SYGVKD. V lost 4 bases, J lost 3 bases, and 10 bases lay in between. This CDR3 reads CAISVGSRYNEQFF. The CDR3 DNA reads as TGTGCCATCAGTGTTGGCTCCCGCTACAATGAGCAGTTCTTC.

The J gene is TRBJ2-4, the V gene TRBV12-2; TRBD1, the table's D call, lacks a check against the DNA. TRBV12-2 is shown as a pseudogene. The length of the CDR3 is 19 residues. The CDR3 bases are TGTGCAAGTCGCTTAGAAGGCAGGGGAACGCCCCACCTCAAAAACATTCAGTACTTC. This encodes CASRLEGRGTPHLKNIQYF.

The chain recombines TRBV18 with TRBJ1-4; 7 bases agree with TRBD1. After removal of 3 bases from V and 7 bases from J, the junction contained 5 bases not matched to a gene. CDR1 and CDR2 (germline): KGHSH, LQKENI. The CDR3 is made up of 14 amino acids. The CDR3 DNA reads TGTGCCAGCTCACCCGACAGGGCTCGTGAAAAACTGTTTTTT. Translated: CASSPDRAREKLFF.

J is TRBJ1-2 and V is TRBV5-4; TRBD1 aligns across 8 bases. The CDR3 covers 13 residues. The junction had 7 bases not matched to a gene; V was cut back by 4 bases and J by 8 bases. The germline V gene encodes CDR1 SGHNT and CDR2 YYREEE (reference sequence). For the CDR3, the DNA is TGTGCCAGCAGCATGGACAGGGAAGGGGGCTACACCTTC. Protein sequence: CASSMDREGGYTF.

This clone was detected once. The V and J genes are TRBV19 and TRBJ2-1; 12 positions agree with TRBD1. Germline trimming cut 5 bases from V and 9 bases from J; bases unmatched to any gene: 5. The V gene's germline CDR1 is LNHDA and CDR2 SQIVND (reference sequence). This CDR3 contains 14 residues. CDR3 DNA sequence: TGTGCCAGTAGTTGGGGACAGGGGGCCGGTGAGCAGTTCTTC. It encodes CASSWGQGAGEQFF.

This sequence joins TRBV9 and TRBJ2-2; TRBD2 is a possible D gene (6 bases). The CDR3 length is 15 residues. V was clipped by 6 bases and J by 0 bases, with 12 bases between them. Germline CDR1 reads SGDLS; CDR2 reads YYNGEE. CDR3 in amino acids: CASTTRGTNTGELFF. CDR3 nucleotides: TGTGCCAGCACTACGCGGGGAACGAACACCGGGGAGCTGTTTTTT.

This sequence joins TRBV6-5 and TRBJ2-7; 10 bases map to TRBD1. Germline CDR1 is MNHEY and CDR2 is SVGAGI. The junction had 5 bases not matched to a gene; V was cut back by 3 bases and J by 3 bases. This CDR3 region has 15 residues. The CDR3 sequence is CASSYSGQGNYEQYF. The CDR3 DNA sequence: TGTGCCAGCAGTTATTCGGGACAGGGGAACTACGAGCAGTACTTC.

J is TRBJ2-5 and V is TRBV28, with 8 bases aligning to TRBD2. Germline values: CDR1 MDHEN, CDR2 SYDVKM. This CDR3 region has 13 residues. V lost 6 bases to trimming and J lost 14 bases; unmatched junction nucleotides: 14. The CDR3 DNA reads as TGTGCCAGCAGCCTAGACGGACTAGCCGTCTCCTACTTC. Translating it yields CASSLDGLAVSYF.

V is TRBV5-1 and J is TRBJ2-1; tentatively, D is TRBD2 (6 bases). The CDR3 runs to 13 residues. Germline loops: CDR1 SGHRS, CDR2 YFSETQ. V was shortened by 4 bases and J by 13 bases, with 18 bases between the two germline ends. The CDR3: CASSPRDLFHQFF. CDR3 coding DNA: TGCGCCAGCAGCCCCCGGGACTTATTTCATCAGTTCTTC.

The gene calls are TRBV5-1 and TRBJ1-2; 11 nucleotides agree with TRBD1. The CDR3 totals 15 residues. The germline V gene encodes CDR1 SGHRS and CDR2 YFSETQ. V shed 5 bases and J 4 bases; nucleotides not matched to a gene: 7. The CDR3 bases are TGCGCCAGCAGTCTCTCCGGGACAGGGGGCTATGGCTACACCTTC. Translating it yields CASSLSGTGGYGYTF.

Comments on this clone: The germline gene is not matched at one end of the junction; a read error may be the cause. This chain connects TRBV5-6 to TRBJ2-1; 9 bases match TRBD1. Germline assignment: CDR1 SGHDT and CDR2 YYEEEE. This CDR3 region has 13 residues. The chain's CDR3 is CASSRDRDQKWIF. The DNA for the CDR3 is TGTGCCAGCAGCAGGGACAGGGATCAAAAATGGATCTTC.

The chain carries TRBV10-3 and TRBJ2-3; D is perhaps TRBD1 or TRBD2 (6 bases each). The germline V gene has CDR1 ENHRY and CDR2 SYGVKD. Trimming took off 7 bases at V and 4 bases at J, with 12 bases between the two ends. The CDR3 sequence is 13 residues long. The CDR3 DNA follows: TGTGCCATCATGGGGGGCAGCGCAGATACGCAGTATTTT. Amino acids: CAIMGGSADTQYF.

This clone was detected once. The genes are TRBV19 and TRBJ2-2; D ambiguous. The CDR3 has 17 amino acids. Germline V CDR1 and CDR2: LNHDA, SQIVND (reference sequence). Between the trimmed V and J ends, which lost 4 bases and 3 bases, there was a span of 18 bases. This CDR3 reads CASSRLASDRDTGELFF. The CDR3 DNA is TGTGCCAGTAGTAGGCTTGCGTCGGATCGGGACACCGGGGAGCTGTTTTTT.

The chain links TRBV5-6 to TRBJ2-1; no definite D call. Germline V gene sequence: CDR1 SGHDT, CDR2 YYEEEE. This CDR3 is built from 15 residues. V lost 0 bases to trimming and J lost 1 base, with 8 bases between them. CDR3 amino acids: CASSLGSQSYNEQFF. The DNA for the CDR3 is TGTGCCAGCAGCTTGGGCAGCCAATCCTACAATGAGCAGTTCTTC.

This clone was detected only once. The chain combines TRBV5-4 with TRBJ2-5, with TRBD1 matching 8 bases. The J call is doubtful: the DNA matches TRBJ2-7 better. This CDR3 has 16 residues. Germline V gene lookup returns CDR1 SGHNT and CDR2 YYREEE (reference sequence). CDR3 DNA sequence: TGTGCCAGCTTCTACCCCGTCCGGACAGGGTGGGACGAGCAGTACTTC. Translation: CASFYPVRTGWDEQYF.

This chain uses TRBV18 with TRBJ1-1; no clear D gene. The CDR3 runs to 13 residues. The V gene lost 4 bases and the J gene lost 7 bases, with 13 bases spanning the gap. Looked up from germline, CDR1 is KGHSH and CDR2 is LQKENI. The DNA of the CDR3 is TGTGCCAGCTCACGCGAGCTTGGACGTGAAGCTTTCTTT. It specifies CASSRELGREAFF.